This T cell receptor (beta chain) was profiled in a study of identical twins. V lost 2 bases to trimming and J lost 9 bases; unmatched junction nucleotides: 12. The CDR3 has 15 residues. Germline CDR1 and CDR2: DFQATT and SNEGSKA (reference sequence). TCRdb re-called the 5' RACE reads with MiXCR, one entry per CDR3 protein. The table records approximately 230,000 distinct CDR3 sequences, around 15% of them present only once. The sequencing sample was made of memory (CD45RO+) T cells sorted from blood. The chain carries TRBV20-1 and TRBJ2-1; TRBD2 matches 8 bases. This TCR came from a young woman in good health. CDR3 coding DNA: TGCAGTGCTAGATCCCCTTTAGCGGGATGGGGTGAGCAGTTCTTC. Protein sequence: CSARSPLAGWGEQFF.